This T cell receptor beta chain was documented in a study of blood T cell repertoires in COVID-19 (TCRdb year 2020). Regarding the study in general: Collaborator samples came from the United States, Italy and Spain and covered acute and convalescent phases of COVID-19. The prospective study material was composed of cDNA or gDNA derived from T cells, B-cell-depleted T cells, or PBMCs. Deeply sampled blood TCRbeta repertoires from subjects exposed to, actively infected with, or recovered from COVID-19 were included in the dataset. The repertoires were made available in a free public database intended to serve as a resource for research on the immune response to SARS-CoV-2. Samples were obtained from the ongoing ImmuneRACE study (first 160 participants) and from 1,254 subjects provided by 6 global collaborators. Sample metadata almost always included a de-identified subject ID, COVID-19 status, age in years and sex. HLA class I and class II types, where available, came from metadata supplied by the sample provider rather than from assay-based typing. Findings and caveats that apply to the study as a whole: Clinical and demographic metadata were provided uncurated, with the amount varying by source and participant.

TCRbeta CDR3 regions were amplified from genomic DNA using the immunoSEQ Assay, a bias-controlled multiplex PCR. Concerning the study's data processing: Within the assay, amplification of reference gene primers was used to estimate how many nucleated cells each sample contained. Sequence reads were collapsed and filtered to measure the absolute abundance of every unique TCRbeta CDR3 rearrangement. For each sample, productive Simpson clonality was calculated as the square root of Simpson's diversity index across productive rearrangements. In its TCRdb copy, this immuneACCESS table keeps in-frame sequences only and misses some clones. Where compared with another copy, unresolved V genes explain less than half of these, and the others have no known cause. The V and J calls and clone size are taken from that table; D and trimming were inferred from the DNA. This sample gives some 300,000 clones in total; about 87% of them show up just once. The ten most abundant clones make up 1% to 1.5% of the sample.

Reading from cysteine to phenylalanine, the CDR3 counts 15 amino acids. Just CDR3 DNA is preserved here, 45 bases in frame from base 1. Trimming removed 5 bases from V and 3 bases from J; the gene matches leave 10 bases unexplained. CDR1 and CDR2 (MGHRA, YSYEKL) derive from the germline V gene. About this clone itself: The specificity of this receptor is unknown. No qualities accompany the bases; no much larger clone lies one base away.

Collaborating institutions collected whole blood in K2EDTA tubes following their own protocols. For TCRbeta analysis, collaborators shipped samples as frozen whole blood, isolated PBMCs, or DNA extracted from either of those sample types. The rearranged chain carries TRBV4-1 and TRBJ2-7; TRBD1 aligns with 7 central bases. The source material was peripheral blood. The source is a man between 70 and 80 years old with acute or convalescent COVID-19. The CDR3 has the sequence CASSSTGTASYEQYF. Read as DNA, the sequence is TGCGCCAGCAGCTCCACCGGGACAGCGAGCTACGAGCAGTACTTC.